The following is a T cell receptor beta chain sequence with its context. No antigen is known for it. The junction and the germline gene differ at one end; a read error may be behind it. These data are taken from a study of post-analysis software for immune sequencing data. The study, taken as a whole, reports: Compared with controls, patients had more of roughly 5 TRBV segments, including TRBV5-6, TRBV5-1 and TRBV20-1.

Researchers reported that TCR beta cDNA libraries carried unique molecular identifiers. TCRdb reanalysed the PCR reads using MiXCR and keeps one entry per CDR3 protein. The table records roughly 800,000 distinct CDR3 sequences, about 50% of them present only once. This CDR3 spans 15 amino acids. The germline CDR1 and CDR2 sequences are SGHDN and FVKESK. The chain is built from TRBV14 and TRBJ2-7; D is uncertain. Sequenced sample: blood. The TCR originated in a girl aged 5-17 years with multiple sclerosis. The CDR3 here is CAGSQEWVRSYEQYF. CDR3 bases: TGTGCCGGCAGCCAAGAGTGGGTACGGTCCTACGAGCAGTACTTC.